Sequencing of this T cell receptor beta chain was carried out in a study of blood T cell repertoires in COVID-19. The wider study: From T cells, B-cell-depleted T cells, or PBMCs came the material, which was cDNA or gDNA.

Profiling relied on immunoSEQ multiplex PCR, and the TCRdb table lists in-frame clones only, not all of them. The repertoire includes around 250,000 clones, roughly nine tenths of them detected once, and around 1.7% sits in the top ten. The CDR3 runs to 19 residues. Unmatched junction bases numbered 14, after V lost 0 bases and J lost 4 bases. The sample taken for sequencing was peripheral blood. This chain links TRBV23-1 with TRBJ1-5; 8 positions match TRBD1. TRBV23-1 is an ORF, and what it does is uncertain. The TCR sequence derives from a woman in her fifties or sixties who had recovered from COVID-19. The CDR3 nucleotides are TGCGCCAGCAGTCAATCGAGGGGGACAGGAGGCGTTCGTAATCAGCCCCAGCATTTT. Protein: CASSQSRGTGGVRNQPQHF.